A single sample is the source of the 24 T cell receptor beta chains below, sequenced in a study of cytomegalovirus exposure and HLA in healthy donors. Clones were sequenced by immunoSEQ multiplex PCR, and TCRdb holds only the in-frame ones, with some missing. The table records roughly 200,000 clones, about 81% of them present only once. Sequences were obtained from PBMCs. The receptors originated from a woman in her 30s in good health and CMV-seronegative.

The chain combines TRBV12-5 with TRBJ1-5; 8 nucleotides line up with TRBD1. Per germline, CDR1 LGHNT and CDR2 FRNRAP. There are 15 residues in the CDR3. After removal of 7 bases from V and 0 bases from J, the junction contained 5 bases not matched to a gene. CDR3 coding DNA: TGTGCTAGTGAACAGGGGGGTTTTAGCAATCAGCCCCAGCATTTT. Translated, it gives CASEQGGFSNQPQHF.

Only a few counts were recorded for this clone. The chain couples TRBV10-1 to TRBJ2-1; 10 bases line up with TRBD1. The trim removed 2 bases at V and 6 bases at J, leaving 4 bases unmatched. The CDR3 is made up of 15 amino acids. Per the germline V gene, CDR1 is WNHNN and CDR2 is SYGVQD (reference sequence). CDR3 amino acids: CASSEVGQGVNEQFF. CDR3 coding DNA: TGCGCCAGCAGTGAGGTCGGACAGGGGGTCAATGAGCAGTTCTTC.

This rearrangement joins TRBV7-2 to TRBJ1-2; D is undetermined. The germline V and J ends were trimmed by 0 bases and 8 bases, with 16 bases remaining between them. Per the germline V gene, CDR1 is SGHTA and CDR2 is FQGNSA. The CDR3 has 15 residues. The CDR3 DNA reads as TGTGCCAGCAGCTTAGCCAGAGGTACGTTTGTAGGCTACACCTTC. It specifies CASSLARGTFVGYTF.

The gene calls are TRBV6-1 and TRBJ1-4; 7 bases are a match to TRBD1. The CDR3 contains 15 residues. Unmatched junction bases numbered 3, after V lost 2 bases and J lost 3 bases. Germline CDR1 and CDR2: MNHNS and SASEGT. CDR3 sequence (DNA): TGTGCCAGCAGTGAACCGGGACAGCCTAATGAAAAACTGTTTTTT. It translates to CASSEPGQPNEKLFF.

J is TRBJ1-6 and V is TRBV19; D is perhaps TRBD1 (6 bases). This CDR3 contains 14 residues. The V gene's germline CDR1 is LNHDA and CDR2 SQIVND (reference sequence). The V gene lost 9 bases and the J gene lost 7 bases, with 16 bases spanning the gap. CDR3 loop: CASETGLGNSPLHF. The DNA for the CDR3 is TGTGCCAGCGAAACAGGGCTGGGGAATTCACCCCTCCACTTT.

This chain connects TRBV7-3 to TRBJ2-3; the match to TRBD2 covers 10 bases. Losses at the gene ends were 2 bases for V and 8 bases for J; bases not matched to a gene: 7. CDR3 length equals 15 residues. Germline V gives CDR1 SGHTA, CDR2 FQGTGA. The CDR3 nucleotides read TGTGCCAGCAGCTTACTAGCGGGGGCCGGGGGTACGCAGTATTTT. Protein product: CASSLLAGAGGTQYF.

The chain combines TRBV5-1 with TRBJ2-1; TRBD2 matches 8 bases. V gave up 4 bases and J gave up 8 bases; unmatched junction bases: 11. Germline V gene sequence: CDR1 SGHRS, CDR2 YFSETQ. The CDR3 has 15 residues. CDR3 nucleotides: TGCGCCAGCAGCAACCCCGGGACTAGTATCTATGAGCAGTTCTTC. Its protein product is CASSNPGTSIYEQFF. The full variable domain, with the rest looked up from reference TRBV5-1 and TRBJ2-1, is KAGVTQTPRYLIKTRGQQVTLSCSPISGHRSVSWYQQTPGQGLQFLFEYFSETQRNKGNFPGRFSGRQFSNSRSEMNVSTLELGDSALYLCASSNPGTSIYEQFFGPGTRLTVL.

The chain has TRBV6-5 and TRBJ1-2, with 8 nucleotides matching TRBD1. J lost 4 bases, V lost 6 bases, and 7 bases had no gene match. The CDR3 extends over 14 amino acids. Germline CDR1 is MNHEY and CDR2 is SVGAGI. The CDR3 loop reads CASSLYRGTYGYTF. CDR3 coding DNA: TGTGCCAGCAGCTTATACAGGGGGACCTATGGCTACACCTTC.

The V call is TRBV27, the J call TRBJ2-1; 12 bases map to TRBD2. The CDR3 is made up of 15 amino acids. The junction had 7 bases not matched to a gene; V was cut back by 6 bases and J by 7 bases. Germline CDR1 reads MNHEY; CDR2 reads SMNVEV (reference sequence). CDR3 amino acids: CASRPLAGGSNEQFF. The DNA for the CDR3 is TGTGCCAGCAGACCTCTAGCGGGAGGGTCAAATGAGCAGTTCTTC.

There are a few counts of this clone. The rearrangement uses TRBV30 and TRBJ1-1; D is ambiguous. From germline, CDR1 is GTSNPN and CDR2 SVGIG (reference sequence). The CDR3 has 11 residues. Deletions cut 4 bases from V and 4 bases from J, with 7 bases between. The CDR3 loop is CAWTKPTEAFF. In DNA, the CDR3 is TGTGCCTGGACTAAGCCCACTGAAGCTTTCTTT.

The V call is TRBV11-2, the J call TRBJ1-1; D is ambiguous. Germline V gene sequence: CDR1 SGHAT, CDR2 FQNNGV. V dropped 3 bases and J dropped 7 bases, with 9 bases sitting between them. CDR3 length equals 12 residues. The CDR3 region has the DNA TGTGCCAGCAGCTTCTTGTCAGTTGAAGCTTTCTTT. Amino acids: CASSFLSVEAFF.

The sample holds one count of this clone. This rearrangement joins TRBV5-1 to TRBJ1-1; 8 bases agree with TRBD1. The J segment lost 1 base and the V segment lost 2 bases, leaving 7 bases of the junction unmatched. The CDR3 is made up of 16 amino acids. Germline V lookup: CDR1 SGHRS, CDR2 YFSETQ. The CDR3 DNA follows: TGCGCCAGCAGCTTCCTCCCAGGGGGCTCGAACACTGAAGCTTTCTTT. Translating gives CASSFLPGGSNTEAFF.

The chain links TRBV5-1 to TRBJ1-2; the D is unclear. This CDR3 region has 14 residues. CDR1 and CDR2 (germline): SGHRS, YFSETQ. Trimming pared 0 bases from V and 2 bases from J, leaving 8 bases between. In DNA form, the CDR3 reads TGCGCCAGCAGCTTGGGTGCTCAGAACTATGGCTACACCTTC. It yields the protein CASSLGAQNYGYTF.

The CDR3 spells CASSLDLAGGTATQYF. CDR3 nucleotide sequence: TGTGCCAGCAGCTTAGATCTAGCGGGGGGGACTGCGACCCAGTACTTC. The V gene is TRBV7-9, the J gene TRBJ2-5; 12 bases map to TRBD2. CDR3 length: 16 amino acids. V was pared by 1 base and J by 7 bases, with 7 bases of the junction left unmatched. Germline-derived CDR1 and CDR2 are SEHNR and FQNEAQ (reference sequence).

The chain recombines TRBV7-8 with TRBJ1-1; TRBD1 aligns across 9 bases. CDR3 size: 14 residues. CDR1 and CDR2 from the germline V gene are SGHVS and FQNEAQ. V was pared by 5 bases and J by 5 bases, with 6 bases of the junction left unmatched. The CDR3 nucleotides read TGTGCCAGCAGCGCCGGACAGGGGCGAACTGAAGCTTTCTTT. Amino acids: CASSAGQGRTEAFF.

In nucleotides, the CDR3 is TGTGCCAGCAGTGGCAGGGACAGGGCGGGAAACACCATATATTTT. Protein product: CASSGRDRAGNTIYF. The rearrangement uses TRBV4-2 and TRBJ1-3; TRBD1 matches 9 bases. Per the germline V gene, CDR1 is LGHNA and CDR2 is YNFKEQ. Trimming took 6 bases from V and 4 from J; bases not matched to a gene: 7. The CDR3 totals 15 residues.

The chain couples TRBV30 to TRBJ2-5; 9 bases agree with TRBD1. Trimming at V came to 6 bases and at J to 5 bases, leaving 10 bases not matched to a gene. There are 14 residues in the CDR3. Germline CDR1 reads GTSNPN; CDR2 reads SVGIG (reference sequence). CDR3 sequence reads: CACTPTGGMETQYF. CDR3 bases: TGTGCCTGTACTCCGACAGGGGGAATGGAGACCCAGTACTTC.

The chain combines TRBV2 with TRBJ1-3; no clear D. The V gene's germline CDR1 is SNHLY and CDR2 FYNNEI. Trimming stripped 2 bases from V and 0 bases from J, with 5 bases between. This CDR3 is 14 amino acids long. The CDR3 sequence: CASSESLSGNTIYF. In nucleotides, the CDR3 is TGTGCCAGCAGTGAATCACTCTCTGGAAACACCATATATTTT.

This chain joins TRBV9 and TRBJ2-3; 8 bases are shared with TRBD2. The germline V gene encodes CDR1 SGDLS and CDR2 YYNGEE. The CDR3 is 15 amino acids. J gave up 4 bases and V 0 bases, and 4 bases lay outside the gene matches. This chain's CDR3 is CASSVESGRPDTQYF. In DNA, the CDR3 is TGTGCCAGCAGCGTAGAGAGCGGGAGACCAGATACGCAGTATTTT.

The gene calls are TRBV19 and TRBJ2-7; 8 bases are a match to TRBD2. Germline V gene sequence: CDR1 LNHDA, CDR2 SQIVND (reference sequence). V gave up 7 bases and J gave up 5 bases; unmatched junction bases: 13. The CDR3 totals 15 residues. The CDR3 protein is CASTIAGRASDEQYF. CDR3 bases: TGTGCCAGTACCATAGCGGGGAGGGCGTCCGACGAGCAGTACTTC.

The J gene is TRBJ2-1, the V gene TRBV18; D possibly corresponds to TRBD2 (5 bases). V lost 4 bases, J lost 2 bases, and 12 bases lay in between. Germline V gene data show CDR1 as KGHSH and CDR2 as LQKENI. The CDR3 consists of 15 residues. In DNA, the CDR3 is TGTGCCAGCTCACTACTGACTACCCCCTACAATGAGCAGTTCTTC. As protein: CASSLLTTPYNEQFF.

The chain links TRBV29-1 to TRBJ2-7; TRBD2 is a possible D gene (7 bases). The CDR3 runs 12 residues. Germline CDR1 SQVTM, CDR2 ANQGSEA. The germline V and J ends were trimmed by 5 bases and 7 bases, with 15 bases remaining between them. Here the CDR3 DNA reads TGCAGCGTTTTGCGGACTAGGGGGGAGCAGTACTTC. It translates to CSVLRTRGEQYF.

The chain couples TRBV27 to TRBJ2-6, with unresolved D. The V end lost 5 bases, the J end lost 3 bases, and 5 bases lay between the germline ends. Germline V CDR1 and CDR2: MNHEY, SMNVEV (reference sequence). This CDR3 is built from 13 residues. CDR3 sequence reads: CASSLSGANVLTF. CDR3 nucleotides: TGTGCCAGCAGTCTGAGTGGGGCCAACGTCCTGACTTTC.

The rearrangement links TRBV6-5 to TRBJ1-2; TRBD1 might be the D (6 bases). The CDR3 has 15 residues. V lost 7 bases and J 4 bases, leaving 19 bases between the germline ends. Germline V gene data show CDR1 as MNHEY and CDR2 as SVGAGI. The CDR3 DNA is TGTGCCAGCACCCTGGGGGCAGGGCAGGGCTATGGCTACACCTTC. This codes for CASTLGAGQGYGYTF.